The clone carrying this T cell receptor (beta chain) was seen ten or more times. Using genomic DNA as the template, TCR beta VDJ and CDR3 profiling was carried out. TCRdb re-derived calls from the reads in MiXCR, one entry per CDR3 protein. The top ten hold roughly 2.7% of the sample, which has more than 100,000 distinct CDR3 sequences, around 50% seen once. The CDR3 consists of 14 residues. Germline loops: CDR1 MNHNS, CDR2 SASEGT. Trimming stripped 6 bases from V and 3 bases from J, with 11 bases between. This sample was included in a study of CD8+CD57+ T cells in acquired aplastic anemia. The genes are TRBV6-1 and TRBJ2-2; D gene unclear. The sample was sorted CD4+, CD8+, or CD8+CD57+ T cells (not recorded which) from PBMCs. This sequence originates from a human donor in good health, serving as a control. The CDR3 bases are TGTGCCAGCAGCCTCAGGAGAGACACCGGGGAGCTGTTTTTT. As protein: CASSLRRDTGELFF.